The 17 T cell receptor beta chains reported below all come from one sample, sequenced in a study of identical twins. TCRdb called the 5' RACE reads again in MiXCR, with one record for every CDR3 protein. The sample holds about 720,000 distinct CDR3 sequences; 8.6% are singletons and the top ten take approximately 0.96%. This sample was shared with a second study, whose subject was yellow fever vaccine responses in identical twins.

The source material was PBMCs. The receptors were sampled from a young woman in good health.

This clonotype was counted only a few times. This chain uses TRBV7-2 with TRBJ2-3, with unresolved D. CDR3 size: 17 residues. Germline CDR1 reads SGHTA; CDR2 reads FQGNSA. V was trimmed by 2 bases and J by 1 base, leaving 16 bases between them. CDR3 sequence: CASSLKGNHLGTDTQYF. CDR3 bases: TGTGCCAGCAGCTTAAAGGGAAACCACTTGGGCACAGATACGCAGTATTTT.

In this sample, this clonotype turned up a few times. V gene TRBV3-1 combines with J gene TRBJ2-7; D is unresolved. Germline values: CDR1 LGHDT, CDR2 YNNKEL (reference sequence). The CDR3 runs 15 residues. The germline V and J ends were trimmed by 0 bases and 6 bases, with 15 bases remaining between them. Written as DNA, the CDR3 is TGTGCCAGCAGCCAAGATGCAAGCCACGGGCGCGAGCAGTACTTC. Protein product: CASSQDASHGREQYF.

The chain recombines TRBV5-1 with TRBJ2-7, with 12 bases that match TRBD1. V dropped 4 bases and J dropped 5; count of bases not matched to a gene: 1. Germline values: CDR1 SGHRS, CDR2 YFSETQ. CDR3 length: 13 residues. The CDR3 bases are TGCGCCAGCAGCGGGACAGGGGGCAACGAGCAGTACTTC. Translating gives CASSGTGGNEQYF.

This chain connects TRBV5-1 to TRBJ2-5, with 10 positions matching TRBD1. Germline lookup yields CDR1 SGHRS and CDR2 YFSETQ. The CDR3 spans 18 residues. The junction had 13 bases not matched to a gene; V was cut back by 0 bases and J by 5 bases. CDR3 sequence (DNA): TGCGCCAGCAGCTTGGTGGCCTGGTTCGGACAGGGGGACGAGACCCAGTACTTC. Amino acids: CASSLVAWFGQGDETQYF. The variable domain in full, with the rest retrieved from reference TRBV5-1 and TRBJ2-5, is KAGVTQTPRYLIKTRGQQVTLSCSPISGHRSVSWYQQTPGQGLQFLFEYFSETQRNKGNFPGRFSGRQFSNSRSEMNVSTLELGDSALYLCASSLVAWFGQGDETQYFGPGTRLLVL.

Points on this clonotype: Sequence at one end of the junction differs from germline and may be a read error. V is TRBV7-9 and J is TRBJ2-7, with 14 bases that match TRBD2. This CDR3 is 14 amino acids long. Looked up from germline, CDR1 is SEHNR and CDR2 is FQNEAQ (reference sequence). The CDR3 loop reads CTSSLGLAGDGQYF. The CDR3 coding sequence is TGCACCAGCAGCTTGGGACTAGCGGGAGATGGGCAGTACTTC.

The V and J genes are TRBV27 and TRBJ2-5; D gene ambiguous. This CDR3 is 16 amino acids long. The germline CDR1 and CDR2 sequences are MNHEY and SMNVEV (reference sequence). Trimming removed 6 bases at V and 2 bases at J, with 19 bases between. The CDR3 reads CASRLRATTLQETQYF. The DNA of the CDR3 is TGTGCCAGCAGGCTCCGTGCTACCACTTTACAAGAGACCCAGTACTTC.

The sample holds many counts of this clonotype. This sequence joins TRBV7-8 and TRBJ2-3; TRBD2 agrees at 13 bases. This CDR3 region has 16 residues. The V gene's germline CDR1 is SGHVS and CDR2 FQNEAQ. V gave up 5 bases and J gave up 5 bases; unmatched junction bases: 7. The chain's CDR3 is CASSPNGLAGVDTQYF. DNA of the CDR3: TGTGCCAGCAGCCCCAACGGACTAGCGGGGGTAGATACGCAGTATTTT.

The chain uses TRBV12-3 or TRBV12-4 and TRBJ2-1; the D gene could be TRBD1 or TRBD2 (6 bases each). Trimming pared 2 bases from V and 7 bases from J, leaving 15 bases between. The CDR3 runs to 15 residues. The CDR3 DNA reads TGTGCCAGCAGTTTAAGGAGCGTAGGGGGGAATGAGCAGTTCTTC. Amino acid sequence: CASSLRSVGGNEQFF.

The chain carries TRBV14 and TRBJ2-7; either TRBD1 or TRBD2 may supply D (6 bases each). This CDR3 region has 15 residues. Germline CDR1 reads SGHDN; CDR2 reads FVKESK. V lost 4 bases to trimming and J lost 0 bases, with 13 bases between them. Written as DNA, the CDR3 is TGTGCCAGCAGCCCCGGGGGCGCTCCCTCCTACGAGCAGTACTTC. It yields the protein CASSPGGAPSYEQYF.

This clonotype turned up a few times. This chain connects TRBV5-1 to TRBJ2-7; D is possibly TRBD1 (6 bases). The CDR3 consists of 15 residues. Germline V lookup: CDR1 SGHRS, CDR2 YFSETQ. Between the trimmed V and J ends, which lost 3 bases and 1 base, there was a span of 14 bases. CDR3 in DNA: TGCGCCAGCAGCTCTGGAGGTACAGGGTCCTACGAGCAGTACTTC. Amino acid sequence: CASSSGGTGSYEQYF.

There are many counts of this clonotype. The gene calls are TRBV5-1 and TRBJ2-5, with 12 bases aligning to TRBD2. V was pared by 4 bases and J by 5 bases, with 12 bases of the junction left unmatched. The CDR3 consists of 17 residues. Germline-derived CDR1 and CDR2 are SGHRS and YFSETQ. DNA for the CDR3: TGCGCCAGCAGCAACGGACTAGCGGGGAAAGGTCGGGAGACCCAGTACTTC. It translates to CASSNGLAGKGRETQYF.

Only a few counts were recorded for this clonotype. This chain joins TRBV5-1 and TRBJ2-7, with a possible D match to TRBD1 (7 bases). The germline V gene encodes CDR1 SGHRS and CDR2 YFSETQ. The CDR3 runs 15 residues. Trimming pared 4 bases from V and 6 bases from J, leaving 20 bases between. The CDR3, as DNA: TGCGCCAGCAGCGGTCAGTCAGGGGGGCGAGGCGAGCAGTACTTC. Protein: CASSGQSGGRGEQYF.

This clonotype was counted ten times or more. CDR3 nucleotides: TGTGCCAGCAGCCCCGTTGGGGCAAGCTCCTACAATGAGCAGTTCTTC. Its translation is CASSPVGASSYNEQFF. The chain uses TRBV7-8 and TRBJ2-1, with a tentative D call TRBD1 (5 bases). The CDR3 totals 16 residues. V was shortened by 5 bases and J by 0 bases, with 14 bases between the two germline ends. Germline V CDR1 and CDR2: SGHVS, FQNEAQ. Full variable domain (outside the CDR3, taken from reference TRBV7-8 and TRBJ2-1): GAGVSQSPRYKVAKRGQDVALRCDPISGHVSLFWYQQALGQGPEFLTYFQNEAQLDKSGLPSDRFFAERPEGSVSTLKIQRTQQEDSAVYLCASSPVGASSYNEQFFGPGTRLTVL.

This clonotype was observed a handful of times. The chain carries TRBV12-3 or TRBV12-4 and TRBJ1-4; the D is unclear. The CDR3 is 13 residues long. V was pared by 6 bases and J by 8 bases, with 13 bases between. CDR3 region: CASSQYYREKLFF. CDR3 sequence (DNA): TGTGCCAGCAGCCAATACTACAGAGAAAAACTGTTTTTT.

There are a few counts of this clonotype. V and J are TRBV29-1 and TRBJ2-5, with 11 nucleotides matching TRBD1. CDR1 and CDR2 (germline): SQVTM, ANQGSEA. The V segment lost 3 bases and the J segment 5 bases; nucleotides outside the gene matches: 5. This CDR3 region has 14 residues. CDR3 bases: TGCAGCGTTGAGGGGACAGGGGGATGGGAGACCCAGTACTTC. Protein product: CSVEGTGGWETQYF.

This clonotype was seen many times. The chain has TRBV10-3 and TRBJ2-2, with 13 bases that match TRBD2. V shed 8 bases and J 0 bases; nucleotides not matched to a gene: 6. The CDR3 runs to 17 residues. Germline values: CDR1 ENHRY, CDR2 SYGVKD. CDR3 nucleotides: TGTGCCATCGGGGGACTAGCGGGATACACGAACACCGGGGAGCTGTTTTTT. This encodes CAIGGLAGYTNTGELFF.

This clonotype was counted once. A much larger clone sits a single nucleotide away, making a read error possible. This chain links TRBV6-2 or TRBV6-3 with TRBJ2-1; tentative D call: TRBD2 (5 bases). Germline lookup yields CDR1 MNHEY and CDR2 SVGEGT. Trimming left V 5 bases short and J 6 bases short, with 20 bases between. The CDR3 consists of 16 residues. This CDR3 reads CASSHPWVLDFNEQFF. CDR3 nucleotides: TGTGCCAGCAGTCACCCCTGGGTGTTGGACTTCAATGAGCAGTTCTTC.